This paragraph covers one T cell receptor (beta chain) sequence. Its target is not known. This record belongs to a study of blood T cells in healthy people across ages. Next came a second PCR, run for about 7 to 12 cycles, which used a sample-barcoded 5' primer along with a J-beta primer mix. At least 3 million CDR3-containing paired-end reads were obtained per sample. TCRdb analysed the 5' RACE reads with MiXCR anew, one entry per CDR3 protein. The repertoire has over 1,500,000 distinct CDR3 sequences, roughly 52% of them found once; the top ten carry roughly 2.1%. Healthy Caucasians from Russia aged about 6 to 95 served as donors. Findings and limits, study-wide: Donor CMV status was unknown, possibly confounding expanded clonotype changes.

V was clipped by 8 bases and J by 0 bases, with 13 bases between them. Per germline, CDR1 MNHEY and CDR2 SVGEGT. The CDR3 has 14 amino acids. The rearrangement uses TRBV6-2 or TRBV6-3 and TRBJ1-1, with unresolved D. The clonotype comes from a middle-aged woman in good health. The sequenced material came from blood. The CDR3 reads CASVVHNMNTEAFF. The DNA of the CDR3 is TGTGCCAGCGTAGTACACAACATGAACACTGAAGCTTTCTTT.